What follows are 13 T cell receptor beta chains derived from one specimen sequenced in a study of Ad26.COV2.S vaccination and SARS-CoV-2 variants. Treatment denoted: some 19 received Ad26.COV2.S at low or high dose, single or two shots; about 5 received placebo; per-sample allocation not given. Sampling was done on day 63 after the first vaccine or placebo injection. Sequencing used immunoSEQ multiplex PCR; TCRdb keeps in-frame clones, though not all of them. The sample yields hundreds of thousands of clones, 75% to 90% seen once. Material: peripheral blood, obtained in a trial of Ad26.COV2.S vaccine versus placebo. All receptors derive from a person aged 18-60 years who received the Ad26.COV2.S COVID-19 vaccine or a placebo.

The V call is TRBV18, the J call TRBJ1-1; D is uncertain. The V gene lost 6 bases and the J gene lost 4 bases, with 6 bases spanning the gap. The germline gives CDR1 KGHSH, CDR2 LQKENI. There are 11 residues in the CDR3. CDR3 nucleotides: TGTGCCAGCTCGGTCAGCACTGAAGCTTTCTTT. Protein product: CASSVSTEAFF.

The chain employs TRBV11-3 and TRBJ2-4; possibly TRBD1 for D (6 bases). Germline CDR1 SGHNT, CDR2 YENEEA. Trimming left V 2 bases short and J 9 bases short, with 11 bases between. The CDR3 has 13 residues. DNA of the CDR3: TGTGCCAGCAGCTTATACCCAGGGGCCATTCAGTACTTC. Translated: CASSLYPGAIQYF. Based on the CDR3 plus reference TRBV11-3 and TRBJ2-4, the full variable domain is EAGVVQSPRYKIIEKKQPVAFWCNPISGHNTLYWYLQNLGQGPELLIRYENEEAVDDSQLPKDRFSAERLKGVDSTLKIQPAELGDSAVYLCASSLYPGAIQYFGAGTRLSVL.

The CDR3 DNA reads as TGCGCCAGCAGCTTGTCCCTCCTCGAGGGCGCAGACAGGGTTGGGGAGACCCAGTACTTC. Amino acids: CASSLSLLEGADRVGETQYF. This chain joins TRBV5-1 and TRBJ2-5; 7 positions match TRBD1. With V trimmed by 1 base and J by 5 bases, 23 bases remained unmatched. The CDR3 contains 20 residues. Germline V gives CDR1 SGHRS, CDR2 YFSETQ. Drawing the rest from reference TRBV5-1 and TRBJ2-5, the complete variable domain is KAGVTQTPRYLIKTRGQQVTLSCSPISGHRSVSWYQQTPGQGLQFLFEYFSETQRNKGNFPGRFSGRQFSNSRSEMNVSTLELGDSALYLCASSLSLLEGADRVGETQYFGPGTRLLVL.

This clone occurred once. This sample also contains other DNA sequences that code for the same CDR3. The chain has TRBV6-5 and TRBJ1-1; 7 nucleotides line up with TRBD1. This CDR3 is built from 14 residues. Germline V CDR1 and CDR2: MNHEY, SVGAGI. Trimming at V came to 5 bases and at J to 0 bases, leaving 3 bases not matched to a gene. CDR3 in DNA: TGTGCCAGCAGTCGGACAGGACTGAACACTGAAGCTTTCTTT. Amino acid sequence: CASSRTGLNTEAFF.

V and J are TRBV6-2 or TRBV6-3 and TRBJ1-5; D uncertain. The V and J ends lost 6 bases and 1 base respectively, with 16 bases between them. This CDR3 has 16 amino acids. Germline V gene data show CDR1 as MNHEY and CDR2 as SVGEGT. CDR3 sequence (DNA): TGTGCCAGCAGCTCGCCGGGTCGAAAAAGCAATCAGCCCCAGCATTTT. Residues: CASSSPGRKSNQPQHF.

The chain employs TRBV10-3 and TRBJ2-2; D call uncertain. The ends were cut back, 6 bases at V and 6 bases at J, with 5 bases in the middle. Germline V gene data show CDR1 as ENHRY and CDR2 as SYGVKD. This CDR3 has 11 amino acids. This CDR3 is CAIRVAGELFF. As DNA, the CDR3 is TGTGCCATCAGGGTGGCCGGGGAGCTGTTTTTT.

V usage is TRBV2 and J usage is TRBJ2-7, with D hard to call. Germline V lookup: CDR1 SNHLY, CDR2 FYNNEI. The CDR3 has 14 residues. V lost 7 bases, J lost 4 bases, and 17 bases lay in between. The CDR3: CASTIYPPEYEQYV. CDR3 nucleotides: TGTGCCAGCACTATTTACCCCCCCGAATACGAGCAGTACGTC.

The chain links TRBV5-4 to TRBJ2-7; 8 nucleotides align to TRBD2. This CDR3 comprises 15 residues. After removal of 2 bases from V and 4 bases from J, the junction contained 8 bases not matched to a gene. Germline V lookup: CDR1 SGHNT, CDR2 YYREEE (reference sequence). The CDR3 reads CASSFLSGGGYEQYF. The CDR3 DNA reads TGTGCCAGCAGCTTCCTAAGCGGGGGAGGGTACGAGCAGTACTTC.

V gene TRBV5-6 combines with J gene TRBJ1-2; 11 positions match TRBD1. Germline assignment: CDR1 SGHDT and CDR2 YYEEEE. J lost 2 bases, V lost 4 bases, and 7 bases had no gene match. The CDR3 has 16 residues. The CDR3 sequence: CASSTGTGGWNYGYTF. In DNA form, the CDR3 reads TGTGCCAGCAGCACGGGGACAGGGGGATGGAACTATGGCTACACCTTC.

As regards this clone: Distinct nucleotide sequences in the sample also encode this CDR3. Here the CDR3 DNA reads TGTGCCAGCAGTTCAACAGGGCACACCGGGGAGCTGTTTTTT. Translating gives CASSSTGHTGELFF. The rearrangement links TRBV28 to TRBJ2-2; perhaps TRBD1 as D (6 bases). Germline CDR1 and CDR2: MDHEN and SYDVKM. Trimming took 4 bases from V and 3 from J, leaving 9 bases between them. The CDR3 runs to 14 residues.

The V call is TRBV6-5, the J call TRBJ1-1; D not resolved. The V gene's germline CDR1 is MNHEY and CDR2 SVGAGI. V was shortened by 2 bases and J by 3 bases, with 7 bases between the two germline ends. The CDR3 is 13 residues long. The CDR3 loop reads CASSYVEDTEAFF. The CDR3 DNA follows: TGTGCCAGCAGTTACGTGGAGGACACTGAAGCTTTCTTT.

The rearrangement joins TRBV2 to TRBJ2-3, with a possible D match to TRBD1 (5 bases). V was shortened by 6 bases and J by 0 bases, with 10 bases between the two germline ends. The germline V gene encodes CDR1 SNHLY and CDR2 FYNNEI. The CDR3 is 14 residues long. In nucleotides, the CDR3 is TGTGCCAGCAGACAGGTCCCTAGCACAGATACGCAGTATTTT. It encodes CASRQVPSTDTQYF.

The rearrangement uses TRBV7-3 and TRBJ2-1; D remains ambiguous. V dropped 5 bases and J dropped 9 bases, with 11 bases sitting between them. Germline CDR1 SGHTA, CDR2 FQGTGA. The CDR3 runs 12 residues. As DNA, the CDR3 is TGTGCCAGCAGCCTTACTTTGGGTGAGCAGTTCTTC. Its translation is CASSLTLGEQFF.